This entry lists 18 T cell receptor beta chains sequenced from one sample in a study of post-analysis software for immune sequencing data. What these receptors recognize is not known. General observations from the study: Four or five TRBV segments were more frequent in patients than controls; TRBV5-6, TRBV5-1 and TRBV20-1 belonged to this group.

The library was made from cDNA and included unique molecular identifiers. TCRdb reprocessed the PCR reads via MiXCR and lists one record per CDR3 protein. The sample lists about 540,000 distinct CDR3 sequences; 30% to 40% were seen once. Sequencing was performed on blood. The receptors shown here come from a girl aged 2 to 17 with multiple sclerosis.

The V gene is TRBV5-1, the J gene TRBJ1-2, with D perhaps TRBD1 (5 bases). The germline V gene encodes CDR1 SGHRS and CDR2 YFSETQ. The V gene lost 3 bases and the J gene lost 7 bases, with 16 bases spanning the gap. The length of the CDR3 is 14 residues. This CDR3 reads CASSSHQGLAGYTF. CDR3 DNA: TGCGCCAGCAGCTCACACCAGGGCCTTGCTGGCTACACCTTC.

With regard to this clonotype: This may come from a read error, since a much larger clone is one base off. The chain uses TRBV5-8 and TRBJ1-2; a weak D match, TRBD1 (5 bases). V lost 0 bases and J 7 bases, leaving 13 bases between the germline ends. This CDR3 comprises 14 residues. Germline V gene sequence: CDR1 SGHTS, CDR2 YDEGEE. The CDR3 nucleotides read TGTGCCAGCAGCTTGGTTAAGGGGTTCCGTGGCTACACCTTC. This codes for CASSLVKGFRGYTF.

This clonotype has a handful of counts. The chain carries TRBV20-1 and TRBJ2-3; tentatively, D is TRBD1 or TRBD2 (6 bases each). Deletions cut 5 bases from V and 3 bases from J, with 18 bases between. Germline V lookup: CDR1 DFQATT, CDR2 SNEGSKA (reference sequence). The CDR3 length is 15 residues. CDR3 nucleotides: TGCAGTGCTCCGAGGGGGGAGGAAGGTACAGATACGCAGTATTTT. It encodes CSAPRGEEGTDTQYF.

The genes are TRBV6-6 and TRBJ1-2, with 12 nucleotides matching TRBD1. The V gene's germline CDR1 is MNHNY and CDR2 SVGAGI (reference sequence). This CDR3 is built from 16 residues. The V and J ends lost 2 bases and 6 bases, in that order; junction bases with no gene match: 7. DNA of the CDR3: TGTGCCAGCAGTTACACTTCCGGGACAGGGGGCAATGGCTACACCTTC. Its protein product is CASSYTSGTGGNGYTF.

V usage is TRBV2 and J usage is TRBJ2-7; D is possibly TRBD1 (5 bases). The CDR3 runs to 14 residues. Germline lookup yields CDR1 SNHLY and CDR2 FYNNEI. V lost 8 bases to trimming and J lost 10 bases, with 24 bases between them. The CDR3 coding sequence is TGTGCCAGCGGTGGCAGGGCCCGTCGAGAGGCCCAGTACTTC. Protein product: CASGGRARREAQYF.

The rearrangement links TRBV5-5 to TRBJ2-7, with D perhaps matching TRBD1 or TRBD2 (5 bases each). Germline CDR1 and CDR2: SGHKS and YYEKEE (reference sequence). Trimming removed 4 bases from V and 0 bases from J, with 23 bases in between. This CDR3 is built from 18 residues. The CDR3 spells CASSGLVVGPGTSYEQYF. The DNA for the CDR3 is TGTGCCAGCAGCGGACTCGTGGTGGGCCCCGGGACCTCCTACGAGCAGTACTTC. The whole variable domain, remainder taken from reference TRBV5-5 and TRBJ2-7, is DAGVTQSPTHLIKTRGQQVTLRCSPISGHKSVSWYQQVLGQGPQFIFQYYEKEERGRGNFPDRFSARQFPNYSSELNVNALLLGDSALYLCASSGLVVGPGTSYEQYFGPGTRLTVT.

This chain joins TRBV6-6 and TRBJ2-7; no firm D call. Germline lookup yields CDR1 MNHNY and CDR2 SVGAGI (reference sequence). V shed 5 bases and J shed 0 bases, with 14 bases lying between them. This CDR3 is built from 15 residues. The CDR3 is CASSVLLGSSYEQYF. The CDR3, as DNA: TGTGCCAGCAGTGTGCTTCTTGGCAGCTCCTACGAGCAGTACTTC.

This chain connects TRBV29-1 to TRBJ2-5; 8 bases match TRBD1. The J call may be mistaken, given a closer DNA end match to TRBJ2-7. There are 16 residues in the CDR3. Germline V CDR1 and CDR2: SQVTM, ANQGSEA. Here the CDR3 reads CSVEDRSRGLGNEQYF. The DNA of the CDR3 is TGCAGCGTTGAAGATCGAAGCAGGGGGCTAGGCAACGAGCAGTACTTC.

The chain uses TRBV20-1 and TRBJ1-1; 7 nucleotides match TRBD1. This CDR3 has 11 residues. Germline lookup yields CDR1 DFQATT and CDR2 SNEGSKA (reference sequence). The DNA for the CDR3 is TGCAGCGTACACAGGGGAACTGAAGCTTTCTTT. Translating it yields CSVHRGTEAFF.

This clonotype was seen a few times. The chain joins TRBV14 to TRBJ2-1; TRBD2 might be the D (6 bases). The CDR3 consists of 15 residues. Germline V gene lookup returns CDR1 SGHDN and CDR2 FVKESK. V lost 4 bases and J 8 bases, leaving 18 bases between the germline ends. The CDR3 is CASSLVKGTRDEQFF. The CDR3 DNA reads as TGTGCCAGCAGCCTCGTCAAGGGGACTCGGGATGAGCAGTTCTTC.

This clonotype appeared a few times. The rearrangement joins TRBV5-6 to TRBJ2-7; 9 bases match TRBD1. Trimming removed 2 bases from V and 3 bases from J; junction bases left unmatched: 6. Per germline, CDR1 SGHDT and CDR2 YYEEEE. The CDR3 covers 15 residues. The CDR3 DNA reads TGTGCCAGCAGCTTTGGGACAGGGCCCCTCTACGAGCAGTACTTC. Its protein is CASSFGTGPLYEQYF.

The chain couples TRBV7-9 to TRBJ2-2, with D perhaps TRBD1 (5 bases). The germline CDR1 and CDR2 sequences are SEHNR and FQNEAQ (reference sequence). The CDR3 consists of 18 residues. V dropped 5 bases and J dropped 2 bases, with 21 bases sitting between them. The CDR3 loop is CASSLRRTPQINTGELFF. CDR3 DNA: TGTGCCAGCAGCCTTAGAAGGACACCTCAAATCAACACCGGGGAGCTGTTTTTT.

This clonotype was seen repeatedly, ten times or more. J is TRBJ2-3 and V is TRBV18; 9 bases align to TRBD1. The CDR3 runs 15 residues. V was pared by 3 bases and J by 2 bases, with 3 bases of the junction left unmatched. Germline-derived CDR1 and CDR2 are KGHSH and LQKENI. The chain's CDR3 is CASSPTGGYTDTQYF. As DNA, the CDR3 is TGTGCCAGCTCACCGACAGGGGGATACACAGATACGCAGTATTTT. Full variable domain (rest looked up from reference TRBV18 and TRBJ2-3): NAGVMQNPRHLVRRRGQEARLRCSPMKGHSHVYWYRQLPEEGLKFMVYLQKENIIDESGMPKERFSAEFPKEGPSILRIQQVVRGDSAAYFCASSPTGGYTDTQYFGPGTRLTVL.

The rearrangement links TRBV15 to TRBJ2-5; TRBD2 might be the D (5 bases). From germline, CDR1 is LNHNV and CDR2 YYDKDF (reference sequence). V lost 4 bases and J lost 5, with 17 bases in between. The CDR3 spans 15 residues. The CDR3 nucleotides are TGTGCCACCAGCACCGGTCTAGCAAATCGGGAGACCCAGTACTTC. This encodes CATSTGLANRETQYF.

The gene calls are TRBV20-1 and TRBJ2-7, with D perhaps matching TRBD1 (5 bases). Germline V gene sequence: CDR1 DFQATT, CDR2 SNEGSKA (reference sequence). Trimming cost V 6 bases and J 2 bases, with 17 bases left between them. The CDR3 extends over 14 amino acids. DNA of the CDR3: TGCAGTGCCTTAGGGGCTAGTGGCGCCTACGAGCAGTACTTC. Encoded protein: CSALGASGAYEQYF.

In regard to this clonotype: One end of the junction varies from germline; a read error may be responsible. The chain uses TRBV5-5 and TRBJ2-1, with TRBD1 as a possible D gene (6 bases). There are 15 residues in the CDR3. Germline assignment: CDR1 SGHKS and CDR2 YYEKEE (reference sequence). The CDR3 DNA follows: TGTACCAGCAGCTTCGGGGACATTCCCTACAATGAGCAGTTCTTC. This encodes CTSSFGDIPYNEQFF. Drawing the rest from reference TRBV5-5 and TRBJ2-1, the complete variable domain is DAGVTQSPTHLIKTRGQQVTLRCSPISGHKSVSWYQQVLGQGPQFIFQYYEKEERGRGNFPDRFSARQFPNYSSELNVNALLLGDSALYLCTSSFGDIPYNEQFFGPGTRLTVL.

J is TRBJ2-2 and V is TRBV11-1; 8 bases line up with TRBD1. CDR1 and CDR2 from the germline V gene are SGHAT and FQDESV (reference sequence). This CDR3 region has 17 residues. Trimming cost V 2 bases and J 1 base; bases outside gene matches: 6. The CDR3 reads CASSLPKDRVNTGELFF. The CDR3 DNA is TGTGCCAGCAGCTTACCGAAGGACAGGGTGAACACCGGGGAGCTGTTTTTT.

This chain links TRBV29-1 with TRBJ1-2; D perhaps matches TRBD1 (5 bases). Germline values: CDR1 SQVTM, CDR2 ANQGSEA. The CDR3 consists of 11 residues. Trimming took 6 bases from V and 8 from J, leaving 13 bases between them. The CDR3 here is CSVLQRTGYTF. The CDR3 DNA reads as TGCAGCGTGTTGCAACGGACAGGCTACACCTTC.